The next 8 T cell receptor beta chains were all read from a single sample in a study of breast tumors, draining lymph nodes, adjacent tissues. Breast cancer patients provided tissue from their axillary draining lymph nodes. TCRdb reanalysed the multiplex PCR reads using MiXCR and keeps one entry per CDR3 protein. The sample shows fewer than 300,000 distinct CDR3 sequences, roughly 32% of them seen only once. Material: axillary lymph node tissue. These receptors all come from a female donor with breast cancer. Some clones in this sample may be carry-over from other donors' samples.

For this clonotype: A single base separates this from a much larger clone, so it may be a read error. CDR3 DNA sequence: TGTGTCAGCAGGAACAGGGGACCCACAGATACGCAGTATTTT. Translated, it gives CVSRNRGPTDTQYF. This chain uses TRBV28 with TRBJ2-3; 7 positions agree with TRBD1. Germline loops: CDR1 MDHEN, CDR2 SYDVKM. This CDR3 region has 14 residues. The full variable domain, with the rest looked up from reference TRBV28 and TRBJ2-3, is DVKVTQSSRYLVKRTGEKVFLECVQDMDHENMFWYRQDPGLGLRLIYFSYDVKMKEKGDIPEGYSVSREKKERFSLILESASTNQTSMYLCVSRNRGPTDTQYFGPGTRLTVL.

This clonotype was detected ten times or more. This chain connects TRBV12-3 or TRBV12-4 to TRBJ2-1; 7 nucleotides align to TRBD1. J lost 5 bases, V lost 5 bases, and 9 bases had no gene match. The CDR3 has 15 amino acids. The CDR3 protein is CASSARQGRNNEQFF. In nucleotides, the CDR3 is TGTGCCAGCAGTGCGAGACAGGGTAGGAACAATGAGCAGTTCTTC.

In its sample, this clonotype was seen once. It is likely a read error, because the conserved phenylalanine at the end of the CDR3 is missing. The chain has TRBV20-1 and TRBJ1-6; D might be TRBD1 (5 bases). CDR1 is DFQATT and CDR2 is SNEGSKA in the germline V gene (reference sequence). The CDR3 consists of 14 residues. This CDR3 reads CNAMGGSRNSPLHL. CDR3 sequence (DNA): TGCAATGCTATGGGGGGGTCTCGTAATTCACCCCTCCACCTT.

This clonotype was counted ten times or more. The chain couples TRBV30 to TRBJ1-5; D not resolved. The CDR3 sequence is 14 residues long. Trimming stripped 0 bases from V and 1 base from J, with 7 bases between. Germline values: CDR1 GTSNPN, CDR2 SVGIG (reference sequence). The CDR3 DNA sequence: TGTGCCTGGAGTGTCCTCCGGAGCAATCAGCCCCAGCATTTT. Translating gives CAWSVLRSNQPQHF.

This clonotype was detected many times. The chain recombines TRBV2 with TRBJ1-3; 7 bases match TRBD1. Germline V gene sequence: CDR1 SNHLY, CDR2 FYNNEI. V lost 7 bases and J lost 0; bases outside the gene matches: 12. This CDR3 is 17 amino acids long. The CDR3 DNA is TGTGCCAGCACCGCCCGGACAGGTACTCGCTCTGGAAACACCATATATTTT. Translated: CASTARTGTRSGNTIYF.

This clonotype was seen at least ten times. This chain joins TRBV4-1 and TRBJ2-2, with 14 bases identical to TRBD2. Germline CDR1 reads MGHRA; CDR2 reads YSYEKL. The V segment lost 1 base and the J segment 0 bases; nucleotides outside the gene matches: 7. CDR3 size: 20 residues. The CDR3: CASSQVVGTSGRPNTGELFF. The DNA for the CDR3 is TGCGCCAGCAGCCAAGTGGTAGGGACTAGCGGGAGACCGAACACCGGGGAGCTGTTTTTT.

This clonotype was seen ten or more times. This sequence joins TRBV28 and TRBJ1-5; D is unresolved. The germline V and J ends were trimmed by 5 bases and 6 bases, with 23 bases remaining between them. Germline assignment: CDR1 MDHEN and CDR2 SYDVKM. CDR3 length: 17 amino acids. The CDR3 sequence: CASSLIPIFGRLQPQHF. In DNA, the CDR3 is TGTGCCAGCAGTCTGATACCTATTTTCGGGAGGCTTCAGCCCCAGCATTTT.

This clonotype was counted once. The chain is built from TRBV19 and TRBJ1-2; 7 bases align to TRBD1. The CDR3 runs 12 residues. The V and J ends lost 4 bases and 8 bases, in that order; junction bases with no gene match: 4. CDR1 LNHDA and CDR2 SQIVND come from the germline V gene (reference sequence). The CDR3 region is CASSTRGGGYTF. The CDR3 DNA follows: TGTGCCAGTAGTACCAGGGGGGGCGGCTACACCTTC.